This passage covers 10 T cell receptor beta chains from one sample sequenced in a study of blood T cell repertoires in COVID-19. Profiled with immunoSEQ multiplex PCR; TCRdb holds only in-frame clones, not every one. The profile shows 270,000 or so clones, roughly 90% of them singletons. Source material: peripheral blood. These receptors originate from a young woman with COVID-19, enrolled during active disease.

This sequence joins TRBV24-1 and TRBJ2-5, with a weak D call TRBD2 (5 bases). V gave up 3 bases and J gave up 5 bases, with 18 bases separating them. This CDR3 is built from 16 residues. Germline V gene sequence: CDR1 KGHDR, CDR2 SFDVKD. CDR3 in amino acids: CATSDQGAASPETQYF. The CDR3 DNA follows: TGTGCCACCAGTGATCAAGGAGCGGCGTCCCCGGAGACCCAGTACTTC.

The chain carries TRBV10-1 and TRBJ1-1; 9 nucleotides line up with TRBD1. The CDR3 is 16 amino acids. Germline V gene lookup returns CDR1 WNHNN and CDR2 SYGVQD (reference sequence). Trimming took 6 bases from V and 0 from J; bases not matched to a gene: 8. CDR3 DNA: TGCGCCAGCAGCCTAGGGACAGGGATCATGAACACTGAAGCTTTCTTT. It translates to CASSLGTGIMNTEAFF.

The CDR3 DNA is TGTGCCAGCAGCCCAGGGACTTACGAGCAGTACTTC. Translating gives CASSPGTYEQYF. The chain links TRBV3-1 (or the pseudogene TRBV3-2) to TRBJ2-7; maybe TRBD2 (6 bases). The CDR3 runs 12 residues. Germline-derived CDR1 and CDR2 are LGHDT and YNNKEL (reference sequence). V was shortened by 4 bases and J by 4 bases, with 8 bases between the two germline ends.

This chain joins TRBV9 and TRBJ2-2, with 8 bases matching TRBD1. V trimming: 4 bases; J trimming: 4 bases; junction bases outside the gene matches: 9. CDR3 length: 16 residues. The germline gives CDR1 SGDLS, CDR2 YYNGEE. The CDR3 nucleotides are TGTGCCAGCAGCCCCCCAGGGGGCGCCAGCACCGGGGAGCTGTTTTTT. It translates to CASSPPGGASTGELFF.

This clone has just a few counts. This chain joins TRBV2 and TRBJ2-7, with 9 bases that match TRBD1. V shed 1 base, J shed 2 bases, and the junction held 3 bases outside the gene matches. Germline CDR1 and CDR2: SNHLY and FYNNEI. CDR3 size: 15 residues. CDR3 residues: CASSEDRDRAYEQYF. The CDR3 nucleotides are TGTGCCAGCAGTGAAGACCGGGACAGGGCCTACGAGCAGTACTTC.

The chain has TRBV3-1 (or the pseudogene TRBV3-2) and TRBJ2-1; TRBD1 is a possible D gene (6 bases). V dropped 6 bases and J dropped 7 bases, with 13 bases sitting between them. The CDR3 extends over 13 amino acids. Germline V gene sequence: CDR1 LGHDT, CDR2 YNNKEL (reference sequence). DNA of the CDR3: TGTGCCAGCAGGGGCAGGGGAGCAAATGAGCAGTTCTTC. Protein sequence: CASRGRGANEQFF.

The table lists this clone with a count of one. The chain carries TRBV7-2 and TRBJ1-2, with D possibly being TRBD1 (5 bases). Germline CDR1 is SGHTA and CDR2 is FQGNSA. The CDR3 extends over 14 amino acids. Trimming stripped 2 bases from V and 3 bases from J, with 10 bases between. The CDR3 nucleotides read TGTGCCAGCAGCTTATTGGGGGGATACTATGGCTACACCTTC. Its protein is CASSLLGGYYGYTF.

This sequence joins TRBV25-1 and TRBJ1-3; D gene ambiguous. The CDR3 is 16 residues long. Germline assignment: CDR1 MGHDK and CDR2 SYGVNS. Deletions cut 1 base from V and 4 bases from J, with 14 bases between. CDR3 nucleotides: TGTGCCAGCAGTGAATTCCATATGGCGGTGGGAAACACCATATATTTT. Translated: CASSEFHMAVGNTIYF.

The chain carries TRBV25-1 and TRBJ2-1, with TRBD2 matching over 7 bases. V was clipped by 10 bases and J by 1 base; unmatched bases: 7. Germline V gives CDR1 MGHDK, CDR2 SYGVNS. This CDR3 is 14 amino acids long. The CDR3 loop reads CATEYGGSYNEQFF. The CDR3 nucleotides read TGTGCCACAGAATACGGGGGGTCCTACAATGAGCAGTTCTTC.

The chain recombines TRBV19 with TRBJ1-4; 9 bases fit TRBD1. CDR1 and CDR2 from the germline V gene are LNHDA and SQIVND (reference sequence). Germline trimming cut 7 bases from V and 8 bases from J; bases unmatched to any gene: 5. This CDR3 contains 13 residues. The CDR3 protein is CASTGTGKEKLFF. Here the CDR3 DNA reads TGTGCCAGTACTGGGACAGGGAAAGAAAAACTGTTTTTT.